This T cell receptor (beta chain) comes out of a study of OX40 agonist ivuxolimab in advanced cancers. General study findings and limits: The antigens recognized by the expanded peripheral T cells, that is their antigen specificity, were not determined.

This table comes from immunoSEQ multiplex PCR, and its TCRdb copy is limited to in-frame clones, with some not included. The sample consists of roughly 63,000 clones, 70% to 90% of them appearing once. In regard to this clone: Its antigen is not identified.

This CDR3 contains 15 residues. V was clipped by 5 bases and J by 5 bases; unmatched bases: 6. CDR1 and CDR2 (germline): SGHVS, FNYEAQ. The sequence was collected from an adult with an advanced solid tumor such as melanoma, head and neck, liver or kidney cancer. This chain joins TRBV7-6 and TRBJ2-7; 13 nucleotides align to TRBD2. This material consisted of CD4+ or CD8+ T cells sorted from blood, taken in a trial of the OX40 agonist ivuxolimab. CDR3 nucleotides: TGTGCCAGCAGCCCCGGACTAGCGGGAGTAAACGAGCAGTACTTC. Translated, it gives CASSPGLAGVNEQYF.